This TCR beta chain was recovered during a study of molecular identifiers for immune sequencing clone quantification. TCRdb re-derived calls from the PCR reads in MiXCR, one entry per CDR3 protein. This sample has approximately 550,000 distinct CDR3 sequences, with over 20% found just once. This clonotype was picked up many times. V dropped 2 bases and J dropped 5 bases, with 3 bases sitting between them. CDR1 MNHEY and CDR2 SMNVEV come from the germline V gene (reference sequence). The CDR3 is 12 amino acids. The chain carries TRBV27 and TRBJ2-2; D is unclear. The TCR originated in a human donor in good health. Some libraries in this study had Jurkat cell RNA spiked in. The sample taken for sequencing was naive CD8+ T cells from blood, with Jurkat cell RNA spiked in. The subset here: FACS-sorted CD8+CD4-CCR7+CD45RA+ naive T cells. This CDR3 is CASSLHTGELFF. The CDR3 region has the DNA TGTGCCAGCAGTTTACATACCGGGGAGCTGTTTTTT.